The 28 T cell receptor beta chains in this list originate from one sample, sequenced in a study of shared clonotypes between healthy human individuals. CD45RO-negative, CCR7-selected cells formed the naive CD8 fraction, which excluded terminally differentiated effector memory CD45RA+ cells. Produced via immunoSEQ multiplex PCR; TCRdb's table is partial and in-frame only. This sample has some 2,000,000 clones, with about 95% found just once. Sequenced sample: naive CD8+ T cells sorted from blood. These TCRs come from a man aged 18 to 30 in good health.

The V call is TRBV10-3, the J call TRBJ2-7; maybe TRBD2 (6 bases). The CDR3 is 15 amino acids. V was clipped by 0 bases and J by 1 base, with 10 bases between them. Germline values: CDR1 ENHRY, CDR2 SYGVKD. The CDR3 DNA sequence: TGTGCCATCAGTGAGTCGTTTAGCGGATCCTACGAGCAGTACTTC. It translates to CAISESFSGSYEQYF.

The chain joins TRBV6-6 to TRBJ1-1; D is uncertain. Between the trimmed V and J ends, which lost 5 bases and 4 bases, there was a span of 11 bases. Germline-derived CDR1 and CDR2 are MNHNY and SVGAGI (reference sequence). The length of the CDR3 is 13 residues. CDR3 nucleotide sequence: TGTGCCAGCAGTCCCTTGACGATCACTGAAGCTTTCTTT. It encodes CASSPLTITEAFF.

This chain joins TRBV5-6 and TRBJ2-1, with D perhaps matching TRBD1 (6 bases). The V gene lost 4 bases and the J gene lost 7 bases, with 18 bases spanning the gap. CDR3 length equals 15 residues. Germline assignment: CDR1 SGHDT and CDR2 YYEEEE. The DNA for the CDR3 is TGTGCCAGCAGCCTAATGGACAGTCAGGCTAATGAGCAGTTCTTC. This encodes CASSLMDSQANEQFF. Variable domain in full (rest from reference TRBV5-6 and TRBJ2-1): DAGVTQSPTHLIKTRGQQVTLRCSPKSGHDTVSWYQQALGQGPQFIFQYYEEEERQRGNFPDRFSGHQFPNYSSELNVNALLLGDSALYLCASSLMDSQANEQFFGPGTRLTVL.

The V gene is TRBV13, the J gene TRBJ1-1; 9 nucleotides line up with TRBD1. Germline V CDR1 and CDR2: PRHDT, FYEKMQ (reference sequence). CDR3 size: 13 residues. Trimming removed 5 bases from V and 7 bases from J; junction bases left unmatched: 5. Written as DNA, the CDR3 is TGTGCCAGCAGCGACGGGACAGGGAGTGAAGCTTTCTTT. It encodes CASSDGTGSEAFF.

The chain has TRBV4-1 and TRBJ1-3; 9 positions match TRBD1. V shed 2 bases and J 2 bases; nucleotides not matched to a gene: 10. The CDR3 has 18 amino acids. Germline loops: CDR1 MGHRA, CDR2 YSYEKL. The DNA of the CDR3 is TGCGCCAGCAGCCAAAATCATCTAACAGGGGGCACTGGAAACACCATATATTTT. Translation: CASSQNHLTGGTGNTIYF.

This chain uses TRBV4-3 with TRBJ2-5; D may be TRBD1 (5 bases). V lost 1 base, J lost 2 bases, and 8 bases lay in between. This CDR3 spans 14 amino acids. Germline V gene data show CDR1 as LGHNA and CDR2 as YSLEER. The CDR3 loop is CASSQAKGQETQYF. The DNA of the CDR3 is TGCGCCAGCAGCCAAGCTAAGGGGCAAGAGACCCAGTACTTC.

The chain recombines TRBV9 with TRBJ2-3; D might be TRBD2 (5 bases). CDR1 and CDR2 from the germline V gene are SGDLS and YYNGEE. This CDR3 spans 13 amino acids. V was cut by 3 bases and J by 4 bases, with 9 bases left in between. The CDR3 DNA reads TGTGCCAGCAGCGGGGGAGCTTCAGATACGCAGTATTTT. It is translated as CASSGGASDTQYF. The full variable domain, in which reference TRBV9 and TRBJ2-3 provide the parts outside the CDR3, is DSGVTQTPKHLITATGQRVTLRCSPRSGDLSVYWYQQSLDQGLQFLIQYYNGEERAKGNILERFSAQQFPDLHSELNLSSLELGDSALYFCASSGGASDTQYFGPGTRLTVL.

CDR3 region: CASSVFSSGANSYNEQFF. CDR3 bases: TGTGCCAGCAGCGTATTCTCTAGCGGGGCGAACTCCTACAATGAGCAGTTCTTC. This chain connects TRBV9 to TRBJ2-1, with 9 bases identical to TRBD2. The germline V gene encodes CDR1 SGDLS and CDR2 YYNGEE. V was clipped by 1 base and J by 0 bases; unmatched bases: 8. The CDR3 sequence is 18 residues long.

The V gene is TRBV7-2, the J gene TRBJ2-7; TRBD2 agrees at 7 bases. Germline-derived CDR1 and CDR2 are SGHTA and FQGNSA. The V segment lost 5 bases and the J segment 3 bases; nucleotides outside the gene matches: 13. The length of the CDR3 is 16 residues. The DNA for the CDR3 is TGTGCCAGCAGCGGATACGGGTCGGGAGGCCTCTACGAGCAGTACTTC. Encoded protein: CASSGYGSGGLYEQYF.

The chain recombines TRBV28 with TRBJ2-7, with 7 bases matching TRBD1. There are 13 residues in the CDR3. Germline V CDR1 and CDR2: MDHEN, SYDVKM. Trimming removed 4 bases from V and 11 bases from J; junction bases left unmatched: 11. As DNA, the CDR3 is TGTGCCAGCAGTTCTGGGTTACGACAGGGCGAGTACTTC. This gives the protein CASSSGLRQGEYF.

This clone was observed once. The gene calls are TRBV10-3 and TRBJ1-1, with 10 bases identical to TRBD1. This CDR3 comprises 15 residues. Germline V gives CDR1 ENHRY, CDR2 SYGVKD. With 5 bases clipped from V and 4 bases from J, the junction kept 7 bases outside the gene matches. The CDR3 loop reads CAISPTGGTVTEAFF. The CDR3 bases are TGTGCCATCAGTCCGACAGGGGGCACGGTCACTGAAGCTTTCTTT.

The chain employs TRBV6-6 and TRBJ2-3, with D unclear. The CDR3 is made up of 13 amino acids. The V end was cut by 0 bases, the J end by 6 bases, with 7 bases between. Germline V gene data show CDR1 as MNHNY and CDR2 as SVGAGI (reference sequence). The CDR3 DNA is TGTGCCAGCAGTTACTCCAAGGGCGATACGCAGTATTTT. Residues: CASSYSKGDTQYF.

The J gene is TRBJ2-5, the V gene TRBV10-1, with TRBD2 as a possible D gene (5 bases). The J call could be wrong; TRBJ2-7 is a better fit for the DNA end. The CDR3 spans 12 residues. Per the germline V gene, CDR1 is WNHNN and CDR2 is SYGVQD (reference sequence). The CDR3 DNA sequence: TGCGCCAGCAGGGACGGGACCTACGAGCAGTACTTC. Its protein product is CASRDGTYEQYF.

The chain joins TRBV4-1 to TRBJ2-3; 9 bases fit TRBD2. J lost 3 bases, V lost 4 bases, and 11 bases had no gene match. Germline CDR1 reads MGHRA; CDR2 reads YSYEKL. The length of the CDR3 is 17 residues. The CDR3 here is CASSLTPGTSSTDTQYF. The CDR3 DNA follows: TGCGCCAGCAGCCTCACTCCCGGGACTAGCTCTACAGATACGCAGTATTTT.

The chain is built from TRBV11-2 and TRBJ2-5, with a weak D call TRBD2 (5 bases). The CDR3 loop spans 15 amino acids. Germline V CDR1 and CDR2: SGHAT, FQNNGV. V was pared by 4 bases and J by 4 bases, with 16 bases between. The CDR3 is CASSSRTQWGETQYF. DNA for the CDR3: TGTGCCAGCAGCTCTCGGACTCAATGGGGAGAGACCCAGTACTTC.

This sequence joins TRBV28 and TRBJ2-5; D gene uncertain. CDR3 length: 12 residues. Germline values: CDR1 MDHEN, CDR2 SYDVKM. Trimming cost V 3 bases and J 4 bases, with 6 bases left between them. The CDR3 here is CASSFGRETQYF. Written as DNA, the CDR3 is TGTGCCAGCAGTTTCGGCCGAGAGACCCAGTACTTC.

The chain links TRBV5-4 to TRBJ2-7; D unresolved. The CDR3 is 14 amino acids. Germline CDR1 is SGHNT and CDR2 is YYREEE (reference sequence). Trimming left V 4 bases short and J 3 bases short, with 14 bases between. This CDR3 is CASSQTLVGYEQYF. In nucleotides, the CDR3 is TGTGCCAGCAGCCAGACCCTGGTGGGCTACGAGCAGTACTTC.

V and J are TRBV4-1 and TRBJ2-7; D not certain. The germline gives CDR1 MGHRA, CDR2 YSYEKL. The ends were cut back, 1 base at V and 5 bases at J, with 9 bases in the middle. The CDR3 has 13 amino acids. The CDR3 DNA reads as TGCGCCAGCAGCCAAGTCGGTTACAACGAGCAGTACTTC. Its translation: CASSQVGYNEQYF.

In this sample, this clone turned up once. The chain employs TRBV30 and TRBJ2-7, with 11 bases matching TRBD1. The CDR3 runs to 14 residues. With V trimmed by 1 base and J by 7 bases, 6 bases remained unmatched. Germline CDR1 is GTSNPN and CDR2 is SVGIG (reference sequence). The CDR3 DNA sequence: TGTGCCTGGAGTGGTGGACAGGGGGCCCAAGAGCAGTACTTC. Its translation: CAWSGGQGAQEQYF.

This chain links TRBV6-1 with TRBJ1-1; no clear D gene. The CDR3 has 10 amino acids. Germline V lookup: CDR1 MNHNS, CDR2 SASEGT. With 10 bases removed from V and 8 bases from J, the gap between germline ends came to 11 bases. CDR3 DNA: TGTGCCACCGGGCCGCTAGAAGCTTTCTTT. This codes for CATGPLEAFF.

With respect to this clone: At one end the junction does not follow the germline gene, possibly because of a read error. The DNA for the CDR3 is TGTGCCAGCAGTGAAGTGTTAGCGGGGGATGGAAGCTTC. It translates to CASSEVLAGDGSF. The chain recombines TRBV6-1 with TRBJ2-4; 9 bases align to TRBD2. Looked up from germline, CDR1 is MNHNS and CDR2 is SASEGT. The CDR3 length is 13 residues.

The CDR3 DNA follows: TGTGCCAGCAGCCCCGAGAGGGACACTACAGATACGCAGTATTTT. Amino acid sequence: CASSPERDTTDTQYF. The chain links TRBV13 to TRBJ2-3; maybe TRBD1 (6 bases). The V gene lost 5 bases and the J gene lost 3 bases, with 15 bases spanning the gap. CDR1 is PRHDT, CDR2 FYEKMQ, per germline (reference sequence). This CDR3 has 15 residues.

This chain uses TRBV30 with TRBJ2-7; D tentatively reads TRBD1 or TRBD2 (6 bases each). The germline V and J ends were trimmed by 2 bases and 7 bases, with 12 bases remaining between them. This CDR3 spans 12 amino acids. Per the germline V gene, CDR1 is GTSNPN and CDR2 is SVGIG (reference sequence). The CDR3 protein is CAWSWGAREQYF. In DNA form, the CDR3 reads TGTGCCTGGAGTTGGGGGGCGCGGGAGCAGTACTTC.

The chain recombines TRBV11-2 with TRBJ2-1; the match to TRBD2 covers 10 bases. The CDR3 extends over 19 amino acids. Germline values: CDR1 SGHAT, CDR2 FQNNGV. The J segment lost 5 bases and the V segment lost 1 base, leaving 14 bases of the junction unmatched. CDR3 coding DNA: TGTGCCAGCAGCTTAGGGTTTTCGTTAGCGGGGGGAGTAGACAATGAGCAGTTCTTC. It yields the protein CASSLGFSLAGGVDNEQFF.

In its sample, this clone was seen a few times. This sample also contains other DNA sequences that code for the same CDR3. The chain recombines TRBV6-5 with TRBJ2-2; TRBD2 might be the D (5 bases). V was cut by 2 bases and J by 5 bases, with 9 bases left in between. The CDR3 has 14 amino acids. Germline V gene data show CDR1 as MNHEY and CDR2 as SVGAGI. CDR3 sequence: CASSYTGETGELFF. For the CDR3, the DNA is TGTGCCAGCAGTTACACCGGGGAGACCGGGGAGCTGTTTTTT.

The rearrangement uses TRBV2 and TRBJ1-5; no clear D. The CDR3 covers 14 residues. V shed 7 bases and J shed 5 bases, with 15 bases lying between them. Per germline, CDR1 SNHLY and CDR2 FYNNEI. The CDR3 DNA reads as TGTGCCAGCACCGACCCCGGGATGGATCAGCCCCAGCATTTT. Encoded protein: CASTDPGMDQPQHF. The full variable domain, with the rest looked up from reference TRBV2 and TRBJ1-5, is EPEVTQTPSHQVTQMGQEVILRCVPISNHLYFYWYRQILGQKVEFLVSFYNNEISEKSEIFDDQFSVERPDGSNFTLKIRSTKLEDSAMYFCASTDPGMDQPQHFGDGTRLSIL.

This chain joins TRBV7-2 and TRBJ1-6; D gene uncertain. The CDR3 runs to 14 residues. CDR1 is SGHTA and CDR2 is FQGNSA in the germline V gene. V was shortened by 5 bases and J by 4 bases, with 9 bases between the two germline ends. Here the CDR3 DNA reads TGTGCCAGCAGCCCCGGAGGGTATAATTCACCCCTCCACTTT. Translated: CASSPGGYNSPLHF.

This rearrangement joins TRBV28 to TRBJ1-4, with 7 nucleotides matching TRBD1. The germline V gene encodes CDR1 MDHEN and CDR2 SYDVKM. The CDR3 is made up of 14 amino acids. J gave up 5 bases and V 8 bases, and 8 bases lay outside the gene matches. The DNA for the CDR3 is TGTGCCAGCGCACCGGGACAGAGGAATGAAAAACTGTTTTTT. Residues: CASAPGQRNEKLFF.